The 11 T cell receptor beta chains presented below share a single source sample, sequenced in a study of T cells in Graves' hyperthyroidism and ophthalmopathy. From RNA transcripts, TCR beta CDR3 regions were amplified. During a first-round RT-PCR of the TCR CDR3, the HTBI primer set was used. TCRdb used MiXCR to reprocess the multiplex PCR reads, holding one entry per CDR3 protein. The table has about 410,000 distinct CDR3 sequences, about 14% seen once. Sequenced material: blood. The receptors were gathered from a man between 18 and 29 years old with Graves' ophthalmopathy.

This clonotype showed up just a few times. This chain connects TRBV7-8 to TRBJ1-5; D uncertain. Germline CDR1 SGHVS, CDR2 FQNEAQ. V shed 5 bases and J shed 8 bases, with 13 bases lying between them. The CDR3 totals 13 residues. In nucleotides, the CDR3 is TGTGCCAGCAGCCCCCCGGGGTTGGAGCCCCAGCATTTT. Its protein is CASSPPGLEPQHF.

V gene TRBV29-1 combines with J gene TRBJ1-2; D gene unclear. The CDR3 runs 13 residues. V lost 7 bases and J 4 bases, leaving 16 bases between the germline ends. The germline gives CDR1 SQVTM, CDR2 ANQGSEA. CDR3 residues: CSGADPGIYGYTF. Written as DNA, the CDR3 is TGCAGCGGCGCCGATCCGGGGATCTATGGCTACACCTTC.

In this sample, this clonotype turned up many times. The chain uses TRBV20-1 and TRBJ2-5, with D tentatively TRBD2 (6 bases). This CDR3 has 11 amino acids. Per germline, CDR1 DFQATT and CDR2 SNEGSKA (reference sequence). Trimming removed 3 bases at V and 4 bases at J, with 6 bases between. The CDR3 protein is CSARGGETQYF. The CDR3 bases are TGCAGTGCTAGGGGAGGAGAGACCCAGTACTTC.

This clonotype has only a few counts. The chain is built from TRBV15 and TRBJ1-1, with 7 bases fitting TRBD1. V lost 0 bases to trimming and J lost 3 bases; unmatched junction nucleotides: 4. CDR3 length: 15 amino acids. From germline, CDR1 is LNHNV and CDR2 YYDKDF (reference sequence). CDR3 sequence (DNA): TGTGCCACCAGCAGAGATGACAGGGTGGACACTGAAGCTTTCTTT. Protein product: CATSRDDRVDTEAFF.

In regard to this clonotype: A much larger clone is a single base away; this may be a read error. The V call is TRBV2, the J call TRBJ1-4; a possible D gene is TRBD1 (5 bases). Germline CDR1 SNHLY, CDR2 FYNNEI. This CDR3 comprises 15 residues. The CDR3 is CASSPPGRFNAKLFF. The CDR3 nucleotides are TGTGCCAGCAGTCCGCCGGGACGGTTTAATGCAAAACTGTTTTTT.

This clonotype showed up many times. The chain joins TRBV12-3 or TRBV12-4 to TRBJ2-3, with 7 bases matching TRBD2. The trim removed 6 bases at V and 4 bases at J, leaving 10 bases unmatched. This CDR3 has 15 amino acids. CDR3 nucleotides: TGTGCCAGCAGGAGGGGACTACCAAAAGCAGATACGCAGTATTTT. This sequence encodes CASRRGLPKADTQYF.

The chain employs TRBV5-1 and TRBJ1-6; perhaps TRBD1 as D (5 bases). Germline CDR1 SGHRS, CDR2 YFSETQ. This CDR3 contains 14 residues. V was trimmed by 0 bases and J by 5 bases, leaving 6 bases between them. The chain's CDR3 is CASSLVGDNSPLHF. The CDR3 DNA is TGCGCCAGCAGCTTGGTAGGGGATAATTCACCCCTCCACTTT.

This clonotype has ten or more counts. The CDR3 DNA sequence: TGTGCCACCAGTGACCCTGCTGGGGGGGCCAAGGATACGCAGTATTTT. Protein sequence: CATSDPAGGAKDTQYF. The chain links TRBV24-1 to TRBJ2-3; D possibly corresponds to TRBD2 (7 bases). Trimming removed 4 bases at V and 6 bases at J, with 19 bases between. This CDR3 is built from 16 residues. Germline V gene data show CDR1 as KGHDR and CDR2 as SFDVKD.

The CDR3: CASRSGTAQETQYF. The CDR3 bases are TGTGCCAGCAGATCCGGGACAGCCCAAGAGACCCAGTACTTC. This chain joins TRBV6-1 and TRBJ2-5; TRBD1 agrees at 7 bases. V was clipped by 6 bases and J by 1 base; unmatched bases: 5. Looked up from germline, CDR1 is MNHNS and CDR2 is SASEGT. CDR3 length: 14 amino acids.

This clonotype came up many times. The chain combines TRBV2 with TRBJ2-5, with 8 bases matching TRBD2. V lost 5 bases, J lost 5 bases, and 4 bases stayed unmatched. The CDR3 runs to 13 residues. The V gene's germline CDR1 is SNHLY and CDR2 FYNNEI. DNA for the CDR3: TGTGCCAGCAGTCCGGGGGGGCAGGAGACCCAGTACTTC. Its translation is CASSPGGQETQYF.

This clonotype was recorded at least ten times. The gene calls are TRBV6-1 and TRBJ1-2, with 9 nucleotides matching TRBD1. The CDR3 totals 14 residues. V dropped 6 bases and J dropped 4; count of bases not matched to a gene: 6. The germline gives CDR1 MNHNS, CDR2 SASEGT. DNA for the CDR3: TGTGCCAGCAGACCCACGACAGGGGGCTATGGCTACACCTTC. Protein: CASRPTTGGYGYTF.